This TCR beta chain was identified during a study of blood T cell repertoires in COVID-19. Background on the study: Nucleic acid was either cDNA or gDNA, and it came from T cells, B-cell-depleted T cells, or PBMCs.

The protocol was immunoSEQ multiplex PCR, while the TCRdb copy is restricted to in-frame clones and leaves out a portion. The sample contains 200,000 or so clones, over 75% of which appear only once. The origin of this receptor is a man aged 60-69 years with acute or convalescent COVID-19. The sample taken for sequencing was peripheral blood.

The DNA for the CDR3 is TGTGCCAGCAGCCTGGTGGGGACTAGCGGGCCGGGGGAGACCCAGTACTTC. It is translated as CASSLVGTSGPGETQYF. This sequence joins TRBV9 and TRBJ2-5; 12 nucleotides match TRBD2. J lost 5 bases, V lost 4 bases, and 12 bases had no gene match. Germline-derived CDR1 and CDR2 are SGDLS and YYNGEE. This CDR3 has 17 residues.